The T cell receptor (beta chain) under discussion was sequenced for a study of shared clonotypes between healthy human individuals. The germline V gene has CDR1 MDHEN and CDR2 SYDVKM. CDR3 length: 14 amino acids. V dropped 4 bases and J dropped 6 bases, with 15 bases sitting between them. The authors sequenced unsorted PBMC DNA on ten immunoSEQ deep assay plates. Clones were read by immunoSEQ multiplex PCR, and TCRdb kept only the in-frame ones, dropping some. The sample includes roughly 490,000 clones, 70% to 85% of them seen just once. This TCR was sampled from a woman aged 40-49 years in good health. Some clones in this sample may be carry-over from other donors' samples. V is TRBV28 and J is TRBJ1-2, with a tentative D call TRBD1 (6 bases). Sequences were obtained from PBMCs. Written as DNA, the CDR3 is TGTGCCAGCAGTTCGCAGGGAAGGGGGAATGGCTACACCTTC. Its protein is CASSSQGRGNGYTF.